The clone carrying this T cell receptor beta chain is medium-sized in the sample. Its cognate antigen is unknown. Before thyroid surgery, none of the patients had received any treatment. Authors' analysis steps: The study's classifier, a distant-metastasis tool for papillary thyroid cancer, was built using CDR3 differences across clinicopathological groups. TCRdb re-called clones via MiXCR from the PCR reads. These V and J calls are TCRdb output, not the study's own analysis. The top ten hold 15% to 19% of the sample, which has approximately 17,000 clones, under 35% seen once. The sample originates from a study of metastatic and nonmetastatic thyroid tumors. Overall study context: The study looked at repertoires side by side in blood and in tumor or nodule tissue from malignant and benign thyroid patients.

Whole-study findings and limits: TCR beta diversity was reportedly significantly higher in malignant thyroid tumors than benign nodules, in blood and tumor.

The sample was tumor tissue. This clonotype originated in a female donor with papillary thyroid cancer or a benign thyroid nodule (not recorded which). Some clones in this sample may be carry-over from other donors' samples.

DNA of the CDR3: TGTGCCAGCAGTGATTCTTGGGACCCTCAGCGGGAGCAGTACTTC. Translation: CASSDSWDPQREQYF. The rearrangement uses TRBV6-1 and TRBJ2-7; D is perhaps TRBD1 or TRBD2 (5 bases each). This CDR3 contains 15 residues. Deletions cut 3 bases from V and 7 bases from J, with 19 bases between. Germline V lookup: CDR1 MNHNS, CDR2 SASEGT.